This entry concerns a single T cell receptor (beta chain). TCRdb's table, derived via immunoSEQ multiplex PCR, lists solely in-frame clones and lacks some. The repertoire consists of fewer than 250,000 clones, with 82% occurring once and the leading ten covering 1.5% to 2%. The sample originates from a study of blood T cell repertoires in COVID-19. Across the whole study: Whether acute or convalescent, the COVID-19 samples came from the United States, Italy and Spain. T cells, B-cell-depleted T cells, or PBMCs provided the cDNA or gDNA that served as material.

V trimming: 6 bases; J trimming: 4 bases; junction bases outside the gene matches: 7. This CDR3 contains 14 residues. Per the germline V gene, CDR1 is LNHDA and CDR2 is SQIVND (reference sequence). V usage is TRBV19 and J usage is TRBJ1-2; 8 bases are shared with TRBD1. The TCR was taken from a woman of 80 years or more with acute or convalescent COVID-19. The specimen was peripheral blood. CDR3 nucleotide sequence: TGTGCCAGTAGACCTACAGGGGGACCCTATGGCTACACCTTC. Residues: CASRPTGGPYGYTF.